The 5 T cell receptor beta chains listed next were all sequenced from one sample in a study of cytomegalovirus exposure and HLA in healthy donors. The PCR had 60 Vbeta and 13 Jbeta primers. Libraries were prepared by immunoSEQ multiplex PCR; TCRdb keeps only in-frame clonotypes and omits some of them. The sample lists around 180,000 clones; approximately 71% were seen once. Sample: PBMCs. The receptors were sampled from a girl between 10 and 17 years old in good health and CMV-seronegative.

V is TRBV7-9 and J is TRBJ1-2; 7 bases match TRBD1. Trimming at V came to 1 base and at J to 3 bases, leaving 5 bases not matched to a gene. Germline CDR1 SEHNR, CDR2 FQNEAQ (reference sequence). CDR3 size: 15 residues. Here the CDR3 DNA reads TGTGCCAGCAGCTTAGTTCGGCAGGGGGACTATGGCTACACCTTC. Translation gives CASSLVRQGDYGYTF.

The chain is built from TRBV14 and TRBJ2-7, with D perhaps matching TRBD2 (5 bases). The V end lost 1 base, the J end lost 0 bases, and 10 bases lay between the germline ends. There are 15 residues in the CDR3. Germline V gives CDR1 SGHDN, CDR2 FVKESK. The CDR3 nucleotides are TGTGCCAGCAGCCAAGCTACTAGGAGCTCCTACGAGCAGTACTTC. Protein product: CASSQATRSSYEQYF.

The chain employs TRBV11-2 and TRBJ1-4, with D maybe TRBD1 (6 bases). With 4 bases removed from V and 6 bases from J, the gap between germline ends came to 12 bases. CDR1 and CDR2 (germline): SGHAT, FQNNGV. The CDR3 totals 14 residues. In DNA form, the CDR3 reads TGTGCCAGCAGCTCAGGGGTGGCGGATGAAAAACTGTTTTTT. It yields the protein CASSSGVADEKLFF.

The chain uses TRBV19 and TRBJ1-1, with 8 bases aligning to TRBD1. The CDR3 sequence is 16 residues long. Germline V gene lookup returns CDR1 LNHDA and CDR2 SQIVND (reference sequence). The ends lost 4 bases at V and 3 bases at J; junction bases unmatched: 10. CDR3 nucleotide sequence: TGTGCCAGTAGTACATATCAGGGGGCGCGGGACACTGAAGCTTTCTTT. This gives the protein CASSTYQGARDTEAFF.

The sample holds one count of this clone. The V gene is TRBV23-1, the J gene TRBJ1-1; unclear D gene. TRBV23-1 is an ORF for which the function is uncertain. The V end was cut by 3 bases, the J end by 0 bases, with 11 bases between. CDR3 length: 15 residues. Written as DNA, the CDR3 is TGCGCCAGCAGTCAGAGAGGGCGCATGAACACTGAAGCTTTCTTT. Its protein is CASSQRGRMNTEAFF.